The TCR beta chain described here comes from a study of blood T cells in healthy people across ages. Primers used in a second PCR of roughly 7 to 12 cycles were a sample-barcoded 5' primer and a J-beta primer mix. MiXCR, applied by TCRdb to the 5' RACE reads, yields one record per CDR3 protein. The table lists 1.2 million to 1.5 million distinct CDR3 sequences, approximately 60% of them singletons, with over 5% in the top ten. Study-level results: What prevented conclusive comparison of naive and antigen-experienced cells was that PBMCs were unsorted. Those diversity estimates obtained from one million T cells were thought to be underestimates. With naive T cell percentage, TCR beta diversity showed a strong correlation.

In germline, CDR1 is SEHNR, CDR2 FQNEAQ (reference sequence). The CDR3 spans 14 residues. The V end lost 8 bases, the J end lost 5 bases, and 18 bases lay between the germline ends. This clonotype came up a few times. Its specificity is not known. The authors isolated at least 6 million PBMCs per sample. The sequenced sample was blood. This chain connects TRBV7-9 to TRBJ2-5, with D perhaps TRBD1 (5 bases). This clonotype was sampled from a man between 18 and 35 years old in good health. This chain's CDR3 is CASSSSGWMETQYF. The CDR3 DNA reads TGTGCCAGCTCATCCTCAGGGTGGATGGAGACCCAGTACTTC.